The TCR beta chain under discussion was sequenced for a study of glioma-infiltrating T cells. This clonotype showed up many times. The iRepertoire nested amplicon-rescue multiplex PCR amplified TCR alpha and beta CDR3s from RNA. MiXCR was run by TCRdb on the multiplex PCR reads, yielding one entry per CDR3 protein. The table has over 100,000 distinct CDR3 sequences, 25% to 30% seen once. Sample: glioma tissue, nonneoplastic brain tissue, or PBMCs (not recorded which). The clonotype was recovered from a human donor with low-grade glioma or glioblastoma, undergoing nonglioma brain surgery, or in good health (not recorded which).

Here the CDR3 reads CASSPRDSRSPLHF. The DNA for the CDR3 is TGTGCCAGCTCACCGCGGGACAGTAGGTCACCCCTCCACTTT. The V gene is TRBV18, the J gene TRBJ1-6, with 7 bases lining up with TRBD1. V was pared by 3 bases and J by 10 bases, with 6 bases of the junction left unmatched. CDR3 size: 14 residues. Germline V gene data show CDR1 as KGHSH and CDR2 as LQKENI.